The clone carrying this T cell receptor beta chain was observed once. Authors' data handling: Reference gene primer amplification gave nucleated cell count estimates. Clones were read by immunoSEQ multiplex PCR, and TCRdb kept only the in-frame ones, dropping some. V and J calls and clone size are given by that table; D and trimming were obtained from the DNA. The data show about 160,000 clones, 82% seen once. This specimen comes from a study of blood T cell repertoires in COVID-19. In the study overall: Italy, Spain and the United States were the sources of the convalescent and acute COVID-19 samples.

Participants reported their clinical history, and cohort assignment relied on those reports. Before being deemed recovered, Cohort 3 donors had two negative PCRs, clearance, or symptom resolution. Sequencing was carried out using PBMCs or T cells enriched from blood (not recorded which). The clonotype originates from a man aged 60-69 years who had recovered from COVID-19.

CDR3 in amino acids: CASSSGGTYNSPLHF. The DNA of the CDR3 is TGTGCCAGCAGCTCAGGGGGCACCTATAATTCACCCCTCCACTTT. V is TRBV7-6 and J is TRBJ1-6, with 8 bases lining up with TRBD1. Germline V gene data show CDR1 as SGHVS and CDR2 as FNYEAQ. J lost 2 bases, V lost 4 bases, and 1 base had no gene match. This CDR3 comprises 15 residues.